This TCR beta chain was recovered during a study of vaccination and CD4 T cells after COVID-19. Overall study context: Nine or ten convalescent cases were mild and one was severe, and all had been SARS-CoV-2 positive by nasal swab PCR. Researchers treated cells with overlapping spike peptides taken from SARS-CoV-2, HCoV-NL63, HCoV-OC43 and HCoV-229E.

Oncomine TCR Beta short-read sequencing was applied to DNA from cultured CD4+ T cells. TCRdb ran MiXCR on the PCR reads and lists one entry per CDR3 protein. The repertoire holds about 15,000 distinct CDR3 sequences, around 64% seen once, with just under 20% in the top ten. This clonotype was counted a few times. What it binds is unknown. The treatment here: approximately 10-day PBMC culture with coronavirus spike peptide pools or control peptides (ViraFEST assay). This receptor was obtained from a human donor who had recovered from COVID-19. Sequencing input: CD4+ T cells from blood, cultured in vitro.

The CDR3 protein is CASSDRRTWDMNTEAFF. The CDR3 nucleotides read TGTGCCAGCAGTGACCGACGCACCTGGGACATGAACACTGAAGCTTTCTTT. This chain links TRBV28 with TRBJ1-1; a possible D gene is TRBD1 (6 bases). V shed 5 bases and J shed 0 bases, with 19 bases lying between them. The CDR3 sequence is 17 residues long. CDR1 MDHEN and CDR2 SYDVKM come from the germline V gene.